This TCR beta chain was captured in a study of shared clonotypes between healthy human individuals. Study-wide results and limits: Across subsets, estimated richness was generally greater for naive than for memory populations. The four-donor shared clonotypes exceeded non-shared clonotypes in generation probability, with non-shared ones scoring lower. Owing to a small donor count, the genetic and exposure-history diversity represented was limited. Clonotype sharing levels among donors were expected to vary with sequencing depth.

In this sample, this clone turned up a few times. Its specificity is not known. This table comes from immunoSEQ multiplex PCR, and its TCRdb copy is limited to in-frame clones, with some not included. The table has 700,000 or so clones, 72% seen once; the top ten hold approximately 1.8%. V gave up 3 bases and J gave up 5 bases, with 14 bases separating them. Germline V gives CDR1 SGHRS, CDR2 YFSETQ. The CDR3 covers 14 residues. V and J are TRBV5-1 and TRBJ2-5, with D tentatively TRBD1 (5 bases). The TCR comes from a woman aged 30 to 39 in good health. Material: memory CD4+ T cells sorted from blood. Subset of the sample: CD45RA-negative fraction. Here the CDR3 reads CASSSGAMVETQYF. The CDR3 DNA follows: TGCGCCAGCAGCTCTGGGGCTATGGTCGAGACCCAGTACTTC.